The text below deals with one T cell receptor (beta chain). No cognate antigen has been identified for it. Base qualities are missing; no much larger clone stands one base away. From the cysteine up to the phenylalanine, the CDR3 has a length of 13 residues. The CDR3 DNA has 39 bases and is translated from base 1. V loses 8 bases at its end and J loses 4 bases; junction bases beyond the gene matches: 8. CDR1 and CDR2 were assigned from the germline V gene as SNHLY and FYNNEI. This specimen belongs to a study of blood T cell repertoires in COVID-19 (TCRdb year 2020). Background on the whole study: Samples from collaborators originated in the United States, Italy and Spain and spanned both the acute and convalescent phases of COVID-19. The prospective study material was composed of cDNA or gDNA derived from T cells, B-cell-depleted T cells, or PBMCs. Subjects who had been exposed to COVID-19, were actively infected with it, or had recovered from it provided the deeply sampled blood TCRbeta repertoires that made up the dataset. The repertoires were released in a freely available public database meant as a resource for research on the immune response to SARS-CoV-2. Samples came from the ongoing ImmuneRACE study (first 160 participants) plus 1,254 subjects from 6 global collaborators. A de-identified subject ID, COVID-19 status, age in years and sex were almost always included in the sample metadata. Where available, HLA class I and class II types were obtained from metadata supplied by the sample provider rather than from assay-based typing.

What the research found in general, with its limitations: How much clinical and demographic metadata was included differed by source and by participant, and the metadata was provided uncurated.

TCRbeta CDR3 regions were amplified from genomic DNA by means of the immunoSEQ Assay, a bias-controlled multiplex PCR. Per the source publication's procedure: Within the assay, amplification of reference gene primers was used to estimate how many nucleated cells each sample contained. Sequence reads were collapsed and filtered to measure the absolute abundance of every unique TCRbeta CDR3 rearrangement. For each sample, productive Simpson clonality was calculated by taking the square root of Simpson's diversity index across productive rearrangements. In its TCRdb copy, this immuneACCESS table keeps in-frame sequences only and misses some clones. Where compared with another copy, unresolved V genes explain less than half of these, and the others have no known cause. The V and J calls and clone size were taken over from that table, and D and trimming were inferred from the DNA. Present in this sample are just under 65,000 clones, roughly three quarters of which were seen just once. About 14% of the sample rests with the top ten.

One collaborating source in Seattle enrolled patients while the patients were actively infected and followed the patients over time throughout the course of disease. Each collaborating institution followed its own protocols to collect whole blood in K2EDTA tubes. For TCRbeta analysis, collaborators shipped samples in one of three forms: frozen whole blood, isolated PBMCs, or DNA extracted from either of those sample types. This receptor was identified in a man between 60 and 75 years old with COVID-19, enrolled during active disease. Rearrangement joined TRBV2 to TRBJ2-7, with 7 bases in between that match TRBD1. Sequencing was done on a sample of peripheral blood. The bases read TGTGCCAGCTGCCGGGACAGCCAATACGAGCAGTACTTC. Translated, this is CASCRDSQYEQYF.